This T cell receptor beta chain is from a study of blood T cell repertoires in COVID-19. Turning to the study itself: From the United States, Italy and Spain came samples of acute and convalescent COVID-19. T cells, B-cell-depleted T cells, or PBMCs provided the cDNA or gDNA that served as material.

Authors' methods: Quantification of nucleated cells was approximated via reference gene primer amplification. The method was immunoSEQ multiplex PCR; TCRdb's version includes in-frame clones alone and lacks a portion of them. V, J and clone size are taken as reported in that table, and D and trimming were inferred from the DNA itself. The profile covers about 220,000 clones, with more than 75% appearing a single time and more than 10% taken by the ten largest. Germline CDR1 reads SGHNT; CDR2 reads YYREEE (reference sequence). The V gene end was trimmed by 4 bases and the J gene end by 3 bases; junction bases not matched to a gene: 15. The length of the CDR3 is 17 residues. This clone was recorded only once.

The chain carries TRBV5-4 and TRBJ1-1, with 7 bases aligning to TRBD1. What was sequenced was peripheral blood. The clonotype originates from a human donor in a cohort sampled during active COVID-19. CDR3 coding DNA: TGTGCCAGCAGCCCGACCCCGGGACAGAGGACTTACACTGAAGCTTTCTTT. Its protein is CASSPTPGQRTYTEAFF.